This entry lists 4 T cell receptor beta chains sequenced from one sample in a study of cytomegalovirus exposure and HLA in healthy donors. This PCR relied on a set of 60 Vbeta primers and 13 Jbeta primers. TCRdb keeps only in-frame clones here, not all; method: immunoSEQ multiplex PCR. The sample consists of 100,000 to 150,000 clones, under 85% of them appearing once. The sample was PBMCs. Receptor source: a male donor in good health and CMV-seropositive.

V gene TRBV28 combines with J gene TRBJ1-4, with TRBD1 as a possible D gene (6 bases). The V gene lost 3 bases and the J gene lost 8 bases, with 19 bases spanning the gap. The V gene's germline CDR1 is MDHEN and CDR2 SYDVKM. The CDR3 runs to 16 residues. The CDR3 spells CASSFQPGRGREKLFF. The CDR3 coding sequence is TGTGCCAGCAGTTTCCAACCAGGCAGGGGTAGGGAAAAACTGTTTTTT. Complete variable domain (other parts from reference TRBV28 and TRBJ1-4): DVKVTQSSRYLVKRTGEKVFLECVQDMDHENMFWYRQDPGLGLRLIYFSYDVKMKEKGDIPEGYSVSREKKERFSLILESASTNQTSMYLCASSFQPGRGREKLFFGSGTQLSVL.

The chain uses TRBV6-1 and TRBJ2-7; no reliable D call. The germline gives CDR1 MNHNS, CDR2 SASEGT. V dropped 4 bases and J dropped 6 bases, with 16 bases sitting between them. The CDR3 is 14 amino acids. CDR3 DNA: TGTGCCAGCAGTGCCCCCGGTCGCCGCATCGAGCAGTACTTC. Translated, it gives CASSAPGRRIEQYF.

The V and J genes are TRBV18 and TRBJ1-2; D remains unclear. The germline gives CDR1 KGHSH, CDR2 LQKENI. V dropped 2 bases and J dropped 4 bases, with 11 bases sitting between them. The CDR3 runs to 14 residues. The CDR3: CASSPGLGSYGYTF. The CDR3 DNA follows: TGTGCCAGCTCACCAGGCCTAGGGAGCTATGGCTACACCTTC.

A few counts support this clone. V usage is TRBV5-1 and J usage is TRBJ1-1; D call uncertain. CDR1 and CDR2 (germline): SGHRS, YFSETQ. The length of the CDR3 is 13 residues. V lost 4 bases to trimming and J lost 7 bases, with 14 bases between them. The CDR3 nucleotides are TGCGCCAGCAGCGTAGAGGGTAGGAGTGAAGCTTTCTTT. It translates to CASSVEGRSEAFF. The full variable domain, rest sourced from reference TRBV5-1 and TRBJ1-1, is KAGVTQTPRYLIKTRGQQVTLSCSPISGHRSVSWYQQTPGQGLQFLFEYFSETQRNKGNFPGRFSGRQFSNSRSEMNVSTLELGDSALYLCASSVEGRSEAFFGQGTRLTVV.